A selection of T cell receptor beta chains follows, all from one sample in a study of blood T cells in healthy people across ages. TCRdb reprocessed the 5' RACE reads with MiXCR, giving one entry per CDR3 protein. The sample holds 550,000 to 600,000 distinct CDR3 sequences, less than 60% seen once. Sequenced material: blood. Receptors were obtained from an elderly man in good health. The CDR3 runs from the conserved cysteine through the conserved F or W. D genes are given only for firm matches. Expanded clones get a size class; other rows say once, few or many, or leave the size out.

TRBV20-1	many	TRBJ2-5	-	TGCAGTGCTACCTCGCCGGGGGATCAAGAGACCCAGTACTTC	CSATSPGDQETQYF
TRBV20-1	-	TRBJ2-3	TRBD1	TGCAGTGCTTTTACCGGACAGGGCAGAGATACGCAGTATTTT	CSAFTGQGRDTQYF
TRBV29-1	-	TRBJ2-1	-	TGCAGCGTTGGTAGCAATGAGCAGTTCTTC	CSVGSNEQFF
TRBV20-1	-	TRBJ2-7	-	TGCAGTGCTAGAGGAGGGGTTAGATCCTACGAGCAGTACTTC	CSARGGVRSYEQYF
TRBV6-5	-	TRBJ1-1	-	TGTGCCAGCAGTTACAGGACTGCACACACTGAAGCTTTCTTT	CASSYRTAHTEAFF
TRBV5-1	-	TRBJ2-2	TRBD1	TGCGCCAGCGGACAGGGTCCGAACACCGGGGAGCTGTTTTTT	CASGQGPNTGELFF
TRBV6-2/TRBV6-3	once	TRBJ2-7	TRBD1	TGTGCCAGCAGTTCCGGGACAGCTAACGAGCAGTACTTC	CASSSGTANEQYF
TRBV4-1	few	TRBJ1-1	-	TGCGCCAGCAGCCACCACAACAGGGAGAACACTGAAGCTTTCTTT	CASSHHNRENTEAFF
TRBV20-1	once	TRBJ1-5	TRBD1	TGCAGTGCAGGGGGGGGGACAGGCCTCAATCAGCCCCAGCATTTT	CSAGGGTGLNQPQHF
TRBV6-2/TRBV6-3	-	TRBJ2-7	TRBD2	TGTGCCAGCAGTAGTCCCGGGACTAGCGGGGGGCGGGATGACAATGAGCAGTACTTC	CASSSPGTSGGRDDNEQYF
TRBV10-1	-	TRBJ2-4	TRBD1	TGCGCCAGCAGTGAGGCCGGGACAGGGGGGCTCGTTCAGTACTTC	CASSEAGTGGLVQYF
TRBV3-1	-	TRBJ1-2	-	TGTGCCAGCAGCCGGGCACTATCGACAGGACGAGGCTACACCTTC	CASSRALSTGRGYTF
TRBV6-5	few	TRBJ2-7	-	TGTGCCAGCAGTTACCGCCCGGGGGCCTACGAGCAGTACTTC	CASSYRPGAYEQYF
TRBV7-9	-	TRBJ1-5	TRBD1	TGTGCCAGCAGCTTAACGTCGACAGGGGGAAATCAGCCCCAGCATTTT	CASSLTSTGGNQPQHF
TRBV20-1	few	TRBJ2-5	-	TGCAGTGCTACCCTGGCTCAAGAGACCCAGTACTTC	CSATLAQETQYF
TRBV6-2/TRBV6-3	few	TRBJ1-6	TRBD1	TGTGCCAGCAGTACCGGGACAGAGTCACCCCTCCACTTT	CASSTGTESPLHF
TRBV20-1	-	TRBJ1-2	-	TGCAGTGCAAAACCTAGGGATGGCTACACCTTC	CSAKPRDGYTF
TRBV28	-	TRBJ1-1	-	TGTGCCAGCAGCCTCCCCGGGAGACCAGACACTGAAGCTTTCTTT	CASSLPGRPDTEAFF
TRBV18	-	TRBJ2-7	-	TGTGCCAGCTCACCACTCCCCCTAGCGCGGTTTGTCTTCGAGCAGTACTTC	CASSPLPLARFVFEQYF
TRBV6-2/TRBV6-3	-	TRBJ2-1	TRBD2	TGTGCCAGCAGGCCGACGGGTTTGCGGGAGGGCTCCCACAATGAGCAGTTCTTC	CASRPTGLREGSHNEQFF
TRBV2	-	TRBJ2-3	-	TGTGCCGGAAGGGACGGCCTCACAGATACGCAGTATTTT	CAGRDGLTDTQYF
TRBV20-1	-	TRBJ2-7	TRBD2	TGCAGTGCTAGGCGCGGGACTAGCCAAACCCCCTACGAGCAGTACTTC	CSARRGTSQTPYEQYF
TRBV7-9	-	TRBJ2-1	-	TGTGCCAGCAGCCCCCTGGCAGGGACGTTCTTGAATGAGCAGTTCTTC	CASSPLAGTFLNEQFF
TRBV4-3	-	TRBJ2-7	-	TGCGCCAGCAGCCAAGATCTGATGGGCAGGCGGGACGAGCAGTACTTC	CASSQDLMGRRDEQYF
TRBV20-1	-	TRBJ2-7	-	TGCAGTGCTAGAAACGGATTGTCCTACGAGCAGTACTTC	CSARNGLSYEQYF
TRBV7-9	few	TRBJ1-2	TRBD1	TGTGCCAGCAGCTTACAGGGGGCTGATGGCTACACCTTC	CASSLQGADGYTF
TRBV7-2	few	TRBJ2-7	-	TGTGCCAGCAGCTTAGGCGTCCTCTACGAGCAGTACTTC	CASSLGVLYEQYF
TRBV27	-	TRBJ2-7	TRBD1	TGTGCCAGCACTCACCTGGACAGGGTTGGGACATACGAGCAGTACTTC	CASTHLDRVGTYEQYF
TRBV7-2	-	TRBJ2-3	TRBD1	TGTGCCAGCAGCTCAGGTGTATCCGGGACAGGGAATGTGGCGCAGTATTTT	CASSSGVSGTGNVAQYF
TRBV9	-	TRBJ1-5	-	TGTGCCAGCAGCGTAGCAGCAGGTAATCAGCCCCAGCATTTT	CASSVAAGNQPQHF
TRBV4-3	-	TRBJ2-1	-	TGCGCCAGCAGCCAAGATCTGAGGGACAATGAGCAGTTCTTC	CASSQDLRDNEQFF
TRBV7-9	-	TRBJ1-5	-	TGTGCCAGCAGCTCCAGAGTTCAGCCCCAGCATTTT	CASSSRVQPQHF
TRBV6-2/TRBV6-3	few	TRBJ2-7	-	TGTGCCAGCAAGGACAGCTCCTACGAGCAGTACTTC	CASKDSSYEQYF
TRBV20-1	few	TRBJ2-3	TRBD2	TGCAGTGCTAGAGCCCCCCGGAGCGGGGTACGCACAGATACGCAGTATTTT	CSARAPRSGVRTDTQYF
TRBV4-2	-	TRBJ1-6	TRBD1	TGTGCCAGCAGCCAGCCGGGACAGCCAAATTCACCCCTCCACTTT	CASSQPGQPNSPLHF
TRBV20-1	few	TRBJ2-3	-	TGCAGTGCTAGTCTCCCGGGCACAGATACGCAGTATTTT	CSASLPGTDTQYF
TRBV3-1	once	TRBJ1-1	TRBD1	TGTGCCAGCAGCCAAATCGGGACAGGGCGGACTGAAGCTTTCTTT	CASSQIGTGRTEAFF
TRBV7-9	-	TRBJ2-4	-	TGTGCCAGCAGCCAAGGGGGGCAGGGACTGGGTGAGCAGTACTTC	CASSQGGQGLGEQYF
TRBV5-1	-	TRBJ2-1	-	TGCGCCAGCAGCGTTGAGGGATCCCCTGCCACGCAGTTCTTC	CASSVEGSPATQFF
TRBV18	few	TRBJ2-1	TRBD1	TGTGCCAGCTCACCGGACAGGGGTTACAATGAGCAGTTCTTC	CASSPDRGYNEQFF
TRBV3-1	-	TRBJ2-1	TRBD2	TGTGCCAGCAGCCCTAAAGCGGGAGTAAGAAGTGAGCAGTTCTTC	CASSPKAGVRSEQFF
TRBV5-1	-	TRBJ2-1	-	TGCGCCAGCAGCTTGAGGGATAGGTACAATGAGCAGTTCTTC	CASSLRDRYNEQFF
TRBV7-2	-	TRBJ2-1	TRBD2	TGTGCCAGCAGCTTAGTCGGGACTAGCGGGACGGAAACTTACAATGAGCAGTTCTTC	CASSLVGTSGTETYNEQFF
TRBV25-1	-	TRBJ2-5	TRBD1	TGTGCCAGCAGTGATGGACAGGGGGCATGGGAGACCCAGTACTTC	CASSDGQGAWETQYF
TRBV21-1	-	TRBJ2-7	-	TGTGCCAGCAGCCGCTCCAGGGCACGCGAGCAGTACTTC	CASSRSRAREQYF
TRBV10-3	-	TRBJ2-5	-	TGTGCCATCAGTGACGGACGCCACCAAGGGACCCAGTACTTC	CAISDGRHQGTQYF
TRBV28	-	TRBJ1-2	-	TGTGCCAGCAGTGCTGTCGTCCAGGTCTATGGCTACACCTTC	CASSAVVQVYGYTF
TRBV6-5	once	TRBJ2-1	-	TGTGCCACTCGCTCAGGAGGGGGCGCCTACAATGAGCAGTTCTTC	CATRSGGGAYNEQFF